This TCR beta chain was recorded in a study of T cell responses to AZD1222 COVID-19 vaccine. General study results and limits: Possibly, clonal diversity was underestimated; donors were largely white British and included more females.

On this clone itself: The antigen is not known.

Assay used: immunoSEQ multiplex PCR; TCRdb lists only in-frame clones, some missing. The sample includes more than 120,000 clones, roughly 86% seen only once; the top ten take under 5.5%. The germline gives CDR1 SGHDT, CDR2 YYEEEE. Trimming pared 2 bases from V and 3 bases from J, leaving 12 bases between. This CDR3 contains 15 residues. The sample consisted of peripheral blood, taken 28 days after the second dose of the MenACWY control vaccine. The rearrangement uses TRBV5-6 and TRBJ1-5, with D hard to call. The sequence was collected from an adult who received the MenACWY meningococcal vaccine as a control. CDR3 nucleotide sequence: TGTGCCAGCAGCTTACTGGGCGTACTCAATCAGCCCCAGCATTTT. It yields the protein CASSLLGVLNQPQHF.